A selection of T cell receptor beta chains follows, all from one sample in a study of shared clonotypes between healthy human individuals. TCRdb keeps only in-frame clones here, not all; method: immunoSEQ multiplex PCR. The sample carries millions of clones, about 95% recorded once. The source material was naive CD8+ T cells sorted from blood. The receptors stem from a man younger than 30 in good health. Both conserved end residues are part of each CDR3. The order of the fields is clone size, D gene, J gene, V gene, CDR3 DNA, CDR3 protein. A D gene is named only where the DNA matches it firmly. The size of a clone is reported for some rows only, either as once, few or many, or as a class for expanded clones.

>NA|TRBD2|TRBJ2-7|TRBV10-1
TGCGCCAGCAGTGTTGGCCTAGCGGGAGACGAGCAGTACTTC
CASSVGLAGDEQYF
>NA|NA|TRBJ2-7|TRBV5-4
TGTGCCAGCAGCTATGGTGATGCCCCCTACGAGCAGTACTTC
CASSYGDAPYEQYF
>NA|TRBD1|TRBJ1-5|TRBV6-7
TGTGCCAGCAGTTTCCCGGGACAGCTAAATCAGCCCCAGCATTTT
CASSFPGQLNQPQHF
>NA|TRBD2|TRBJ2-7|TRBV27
TGTGCCAGCAGGACCTTACTAGCGGGAGGTGTGTACTCCTACGAGCAGTACTTC
CASRTLLAGGVYSYEQYF
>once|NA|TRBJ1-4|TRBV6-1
TGTGCCAGCAGCCCTATAGGTGAAAAACTGTTTTTT
CASSPIGEKLFF
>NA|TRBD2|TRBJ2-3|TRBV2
TGTGCCAGCAGTTCCCTAGCGGGGGCGGGGGATACGCAGTATTTT
CASSSLAGAGDTQYF
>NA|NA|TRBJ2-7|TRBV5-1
TGCGCCAGCAGCTTTTGGTCAGTTAATTCCTACGAGCAGTACTTC
CASSFWSVNSYEQYF
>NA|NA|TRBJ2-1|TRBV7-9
TGTGCCAGCAGCCCCCCCTCTAATGAGCAGTTCTTC
CASSPPSNEQFF
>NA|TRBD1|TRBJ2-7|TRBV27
TGTGCCAGCAGTTCTACAGGGGGACCGTTGGGCTACGAGCAGTACTTC
CASSSTGGPLGYEQYF
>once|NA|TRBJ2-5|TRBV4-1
TGCGCCAGCAGCCAAGACCAGGGGCGAGAGACCCAGTACTTC
CASSQDQGRETQYF
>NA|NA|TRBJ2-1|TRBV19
TGTGCCAGTAGCCCTCAGGGGCTTGGCAATGAGCAGTTCTTC
CASSPQGLGNEQFF
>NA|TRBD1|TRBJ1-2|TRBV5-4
TGTGCCAGCAGCGTTAACAGGGGTCCCTATGGCTACACCTTC
CASSVNRGPYGYTF
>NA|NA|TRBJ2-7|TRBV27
TGTGCCAGCAGTTTGAGGAGACCCTACGAGCAGTACTTC
CASSLRRPYEQYF
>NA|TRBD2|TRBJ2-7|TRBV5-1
TGCGCCAGCAGCTTGGCGGCGGGGGGTTACGAGCAGTACTTC
CASSLAAGGYEQYF
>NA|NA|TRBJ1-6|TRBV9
TGTGCCAGCAGCGTAGCTGGGGGGCCCTGGCAAAATTCACCCCTCCACTTT
CASSVAGGPWQNSPLHF
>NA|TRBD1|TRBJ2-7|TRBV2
TGTGCCAGCAGTGACCGGACAGGTCTATACGAGCAGTACTTC
CASSDRTGLYEQYF
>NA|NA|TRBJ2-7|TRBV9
TGTGCCAGCAGCGTAGGTTCCGCCTCCTACGAGCAGTACTTC
CASSVGSASYEQYF
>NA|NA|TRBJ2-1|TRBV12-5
TGTGCTAGTGGTTTGGTACCCTCGGTAGGGGATGAGCAGTTCTTC
CASGLVPSVGDEQFF
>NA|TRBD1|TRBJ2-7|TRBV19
TGTGCCAGTTCGACAGGGGTCTTCTACGAGCAGTACTTC
CASSTGVFYEQYF
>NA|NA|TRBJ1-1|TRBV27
TGTGCCAGCAGTTCTCAGCGCCTCACTGAAGCTTTCTTT
CASSSQRLTEAFF
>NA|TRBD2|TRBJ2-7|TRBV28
TGTGCCAGCAGTTTGAGGGCGGGGGGACCCTACGAGCAGTACTTC
CASSLRAGGPYEQYF
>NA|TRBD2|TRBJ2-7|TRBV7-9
TGTGCCAGCAGTCCGACTCCAGCGGGAACCTACGAGCAGTACTTC
CASSPTPAGTYEQYF
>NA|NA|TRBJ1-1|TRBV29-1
TGCAGCGTTGACCCCCTGGGGGACACTGAAGCTTTCTTT
CSVDPLGDTEAFF
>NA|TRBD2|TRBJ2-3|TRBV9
TGTGCCAGCAGCCTAACTAGCGGACAAGGGGCGCAGTATTTT
CASSLTSGQGAQYF
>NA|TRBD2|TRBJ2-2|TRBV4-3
TGCGCCAGCAGCCAAGATACTAGCGGCTCTAGGGGGGAGCTGTTTTTT
CASSQDTSGSRGELFF
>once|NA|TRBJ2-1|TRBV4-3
TGCGCCAGCAGCCTACTCTCCGGAGCAGCTTACAATGAGCAGTTCTTC
CASSLLSGAAYNEQFF
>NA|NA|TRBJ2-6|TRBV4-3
TGCGCCAGCAGCCAGGACAGCTCTGGGGCCAACGTCCTGACTTTC
CASSQDSSGANVLTF
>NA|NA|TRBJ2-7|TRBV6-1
TGTGCCATCGTCGAGCCGGTGGGGGCGTCCTACGAGCAGTACTTC
CAIVEPVGASYEQYF
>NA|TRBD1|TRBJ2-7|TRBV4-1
TGCGCCAGCAGCCACGGGACAGGGATTTTAAGCGAGCAGTACTTC
CASSHGTGILSEQYF
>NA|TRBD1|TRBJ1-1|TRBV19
TGTGCCAGTACCCCGACAGGGGTGAACACTGAAGCTTTCTTT
CASTPTGVNTEAFF
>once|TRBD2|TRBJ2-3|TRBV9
TGTGCCAGCAGCGTAGAACTAGCGGGAGCCACAGATACGCAGTATTTT
CASSVELAGATDTQYF
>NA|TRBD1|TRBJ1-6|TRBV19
TGTGCCTCCGCGCAGGGGGACTTTGCCCAAGCGAATTCACCCCTCCACTTT
CASAQGDFAQANSPLHF
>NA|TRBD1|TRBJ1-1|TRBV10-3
TGTGCCAGCATCGACGCGGACAGGGGGAACACTGAAGCTTTCTTT
CASIDADRGNTEAFF
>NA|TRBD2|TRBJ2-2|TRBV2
TGTGCCAGCAGTGACCCCGGGACTAGCGGGGGGGTCGGGGAGCTGTTTTTT
CASSDPGTSGGVGELFF
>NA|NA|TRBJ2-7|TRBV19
TGTGCCAGTAGCATGGCCGGAGGGGGCTACGAGCAGTACTTC
CASSMAGGGYEQYF
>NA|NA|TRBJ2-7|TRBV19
TGTGCCAGCTCACAGACACTACACGCTTACGAGCAGTACTTC
CASSQTLHAYEQYF
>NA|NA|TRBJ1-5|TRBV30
TGTGCCTGGGCGGGACTCAATCAGCCCCAGCATTTT
CAWAGLNQPQHF
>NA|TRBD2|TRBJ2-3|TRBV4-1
TGCGCCAGCAGCCAAGAACTAGCGGGGGGGGGCACAGATACGCAGTATTTT
CASSQELAGGGTDTQYF
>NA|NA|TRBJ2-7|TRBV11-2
TGTGCCAGCAGCTTAGTCGGGGTGGCCTACGAGCAGTACTTC
CASSLVGVAYEQYF
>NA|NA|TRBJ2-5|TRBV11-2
TGTGCCAGCAGCTTGTGGGATAAAGAGACCCAGTACTTC
CASSLWDKETQYF
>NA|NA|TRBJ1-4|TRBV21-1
TGTGCCAGCAGCAAAGCACAGGGTACTACTAATGAAAAACTGTTTTTT
CASSKAQGTTNEKLFF
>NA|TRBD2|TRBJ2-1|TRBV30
TGTGCCTGGTCCCCTAGCGGGAGTTTAAATGAGCAGTTCTTC
CAWSPSGSLNEQFF
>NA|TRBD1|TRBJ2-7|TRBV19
TGTGCCAGTAGTATGGGGACAGGGGGATCCTACGAGCAGTACTTC
CASSMGTGGSYEQYF
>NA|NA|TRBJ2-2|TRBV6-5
TGTGCCAGCAGTTATCAGAACACCGGGGAGCTGTTTTTT
CASSYQNTGELFF
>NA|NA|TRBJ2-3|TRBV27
TGTGCCAGCAGTTTATGGGGGGGCGCAGATACGCAGTATTTT
CASSLWGGADTQYF
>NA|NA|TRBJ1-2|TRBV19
TGTGCCAGTAGTGGGGCCCGATACTATGGCTACACCTTC
CASSGARYYGYTF
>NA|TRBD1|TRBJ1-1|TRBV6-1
TGTGCCAGCCAACACAGGGGGCGGTTGACTGAAGCTTTCTTT
CASQHRGRLTEAFF
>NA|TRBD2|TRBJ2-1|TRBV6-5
TGTGCCAGCAGTATCATAGCGGGGGGTAGCGATGAGCAGTTCTTC
CASSIIAGGSDEQFF
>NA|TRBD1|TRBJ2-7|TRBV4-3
TGCGCCAGCAGCCAAGGACAGGGGGCAAACGAGCAGTACTTC
CASSQGQGANEQYF
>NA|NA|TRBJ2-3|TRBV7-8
TGTGCCAGCAGCTACAGTGGGACAGATACGCAGTATTTT
CASSYSGTDTQYF
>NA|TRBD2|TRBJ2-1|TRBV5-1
TGCGCCAGCAGCTTGAGCGGGGGGCCTTACAATGAGCAGTTCTTC
CASSLSGGPYNEQFF
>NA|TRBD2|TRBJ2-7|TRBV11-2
TGTGCCAGCAGCTTTGGAGCGGGGGGCTACGAGCAGTACTTC
CASSFGAGGYEQYF
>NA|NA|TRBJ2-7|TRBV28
TGTGCCAGCAGTTTAGAGGGGGGTGAGCAGTACTTC
CASSLEGGEQYF
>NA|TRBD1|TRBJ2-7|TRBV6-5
TGTGCCAGCAGCCTCGACAGGGGCTACTACGAGCAGTACTTC
CASSLDRGYYEQYF